What follows are 23 T cell receptor beta chains derived from one specimen sequenced in a study of cytomegalovirus exposure and HLA in healthy donors (TCRdb year 2017). Preparation of the library involved the immunoSEQ multiplex PCR assay. For the multiplex PCR, a mixture combining 60 forward primers for TCR Vbeta segments and 13 reverse primers for TCR Jbeta segments was used. What TCRdb holds here is the immuneACCESS table cut down to in-frame rearrangements. Part of the clones is not present; checked against another copy, under half of the missing clones reflect an unresolved V gene, and the others are unexplained. This sample's table contains 200,000 to 250,000 clones. The leading ten clones occupy 1.1% of the sample. The sample taken for sequencing was PBMCs. All receptors come from a girl aged 2 to 9 in good health and CMV-seropositive.

The genes are TRBV10-3 and TRBJ1-2, with 7 bases matching TRBD1. With V trimmed by 2 bases and J by 4 bases, 10 bases remained unmatched. This CDR3 contains 16 residues. The germline V gene encodes CDR1 ENHRY and CDR2 SYGVKD. The CDR3 loop is CAISETNRGPFYGYTF. CDR3 in DNA: TGTGCCATCAGTGAGACGAACAGGGGCCCGTTCTATGGCTACACCTTC.

The chain employs TRBV18 and TRBJ1-1, with D uncertain. CDR3 size: 14 residues. Trimming stripped 6 bases from V and 7 bases from J, with 18 bases between. Germline assignment: CDR1 KGHSH and CDR2 LQKENI. This CDR3 is CASSMTNSVLEAFF. CDR3 in DNA: TGTGCCAGCTCCATGACAAATTCCGTACTTGAAGCTTTCTTT. Full variable domain (outside the CDR3, taken from reference TRBV18 and TRBJ1-1): NAGVMQNPRHLVRRRGQEARLRCSPMKGHSHVYWYRQLPEEGLKFMVYLQKENIIDESGMPKERFSAEFPKEGPSILRIQQVVRGDSAAYFCASSMTNSVLEAFFGQGTRLTVV.

For this clone: Other nucleotide sequences in the sample specify the same CDR3. The chain employs TRBV15 and TRBJ1-5; D gene unclear. Trimming shortened V by 4 bases and J by 6 bases, and 19 bases separated the two germline ends. CDR3 length: 16 amino acids. CDR1 and CDR2 from the germline V gene are LNHNV and YYDKDF (reference sequence). This CDR3 is CATSTQILSGSQPQHF. As DNA, the CDR3 is TGTGCCACCAGCACACAGATATTATCGGGGAGTCAGCCCCAGCATTTT.

The chain couples TRBV7-3 to TRBJ1-1; D unresolved. Germline V gene lookup returns CDR1 SGHTA and CDR2 FQGTGA. The length of the CDR3 is 12 residues. Between the trimmed V and J ends, which lost 2 bases and 6 bases, there was a span of 7 bases. As DNA, the CDR3 is TGTGCCAGCAGCTTATTGCCAGCTGAAGCTTTCTTT. Translated, it gives CASSLLPAEAFF.

The chain combines TRBV30 with TRBJ2-1; D unclear. V dropped 0 bases and J dropped 9 bases, with 6 bases sitting between them. The germline gives CDR1 GTSNPN, CDR2 SVGIG (reference sequence). The CDR3 extends over 11 amino acids. In nucleotides, the CDR3 is TGTGCCTGGAGTGTCGGCGGTGAGCAGTTCTTC. It translates to CAWSVGGEQFF. The variable domain in full, completed from reference TRBV30 and TRBJ2-1, reads SQTIHQWPATLVQPVGSPLSLECTVEGTSNPNLYWYRQAAGRGLQLLFYSVGIGQISSEVPQNLSASRPQDRQFILSSKKLLLSDSGFYLCAWSVGGEQFFGPGTRLTVL.

V usage is TRBV2 and J usage is TRBJ1-2, with no clear D. The V gene lost 4 bases and the J gene lost 4 bases, with 10 bases spanning the gap. Looked up from germline, CDR1 is SNHLY and CDR2 is FYNNEI. The CDR3 sequence is 13 residues long. The CDR3 reads CASSGEAIYGYTF. As DNA, the CDR3 is TGTGCCAGCAGTGGTGAGGCTATCTATGGCTACACCTTC.

The genes are TRBV5-1 and TRBJ2-7, with 7 nucleotides matching TRBD2. The CDR3 is 15 amino acids. With 0 bases clipped from V and 3 bases from J, the junction kept 6 bases outside the gene matches. CDR1 SGHRS and CDR2 YFSETQ come from the germline V gene. Written as DNA, the CDR3 is TGCGCCAGCAGCTTGGGTCCAGCGGGAAACTACGAGCAGTACTTC. Protein sequence: CASSLGPAGNYEQYF.

The V and J genes are TRBV4-1 and TRBJ2-5, with 9 nucleotides matching TRBD1. The assigned J gene may be wrong: the sequence end matches TRBJ2-7 better. CDR3 length: 16 amino acids. Germline V gene lookup returns CDR1 MGHRA and CDR2 YSYEKL. The CDR3 region has the DNA TGCGCCAGCAGCCCAGCCGACGTGACAGGGGGGGACGAGCAGTACTTC. Protein sequence: CASSPADVTGGDEQYF.

The rearrangement joins TRBV28 to TRBJ2-7, with a tentative D call TRBD2 (6 bases). The V end was cut by 5 bases, the J end by 1 base, with 18 bases between. This CDR3 contains 16 residues. Germline lookup yields CDR1 MDHEN and CDR2 SYDVKM. The CDR3 DNA sequence: TGTGCCAGCAGTCCCATCCGGGCTAGCGATTCCTACGAGCAGTACTTC. Amino acid sequence: CASSPIRASDSYEQYF. Full variable domain (remainder filled in from reference TRBV28 and TRBJ2-7): DVKVTQSSRYLVKRTGEKVFLECVQDMDHENMFWYRQDPGLGLRLIYFSYDVKMKEKGDIPEGYSVSREKKERFSLILESASTNQTSMYLCASSPIRASDSYEQYFGPGTRLTVT.

V usage is TRBV6-5 and J usage is TRBJ2-7; D might be TRBD2 (8 bases). The CDR3 has 15 amino acids. Looked up from germline, CDR1 is MNHEY and CDR2 is SVGAGI. The V end was cut by 5 bases, the J end by 5 bases, with 19 bases between. The CDR3 region is CASSKGQPGGDEQYF. DNA of the CDR3: TGTGCCAGCAGTAAGGGACAGCCGGGAGGGGACGAGCAGTACTTC.

The chain has TRBV19 and TRBJ1-1; 7 bases fit TRBD1. The CDR3 extends over 15 amino acids. V lost 8 bases and J lost 5; bases outside the gene matches: 14. CDR1 is LNHDA, CDR2 SQIVND, per germline (reference sequence). The CDR3 nucleotides are TGTGCCAGTGCATCTCGGACAGGTGGGTGGACTGAAGCTTTCTTT. This translates into CASASRTGGWTEAFF.

The rearrangement joins TRBV5-1 to TRBJ2-5; 10 positions match TRBD2. The germline V gene has CDR1 SGHRS and CDR2 YFSETQ. The CDR3 is 16 residues long. J was trimmed by 5 bases and V by 2 bases; bases with no gene match: 9. Here the CDR3 reads CASSFSPSGSVETQYF. CDR3 bases: TGCGCCAGCAGCTTCTCCCCTAGCGGGAGCGTCGAGACCCAGTACTTC.

The chain links TRBV11-1 to TRBJ2-3; 9 bases map to TRBD2. This CDR3 has 16 residues. The V segment lost 5 bases and the J segment 4 bases; nucleotides outside the gene matches: 10. Germline V lookup: CDR1 SGHAT, CDR2 FQDESV (reference sequence). The CDR3 nucleotides read TGTGCCAGCAGCCCTTGGGTAGCGGGAGTTTCAGATACGCAGTATTTT. It codes for CASSPWVAGVSDTQYF.

DNA of the CDR3: TGCGCCAGCCATAGGGGTCGGCAGACGAACACTGAAGCTTTCTTT. It yields the protein CASHRGRQTNTEAFF. The chain recombines TRBV5-1 with TRBJ1-1, with D possibly matching TRBD1 (5 bases). Germline CDR1 and CDR2: SGHRS and YFSETQ. This CDR3 contains 15 residues. V was trimmed by 7 bases and J by 1 base, leaving 17 bases between them.

V and J are TRBV4-1 and TRBJ1-4; TRBD1 might be the D (5 bases). From germline, CDR1 is MGHRA and CDR2 YSYEKL. Trimming took off 5 bases at V and 8 bases at J, with 12 bases between the two ends. The CDR3 length is 13 residues. The CDR3 DNA follows: TGCGCCAGCAGCGGCCGGACATTCGAAAAACTGTTTTTT. As protein: CASSGRTFEKLFF.

The DNA of the CDR3 is TGTGCCAGCAGTGAACAACGGGAGGGCCGCGGGGAGCAGTACTTC. Residues: CASSEQREGRGEQYF. The V gene is TRBV2, the J gene TRBJ2-7, with 8 nucleotides matching TRBD2. Looked up from germline, CDR1 is SNHLY and CDR2 is FYNNEI. The CDR3 consists of 15 residues. Trimming removed 2 bases from V and 7 bases from J; junction bases left unmatched: 10.

V is TRBV18 and J is TRBJ2-3; the match to TRBD2 covers 7 bases. The J segment lost 3 bases and the V segment lost 3 bases, leaving 12 bases of the junction unmatched. Germline assignment: CDR1 KGHSH and CDR2 LQKENI. CDR3 length: 17 residues. CDR3 DNA sequence: TGTGCCAGCTCACCCGATGGCGGGGGAACAAGAACAGATACGCAGTATTTT. This translates into CASSPDGGGTRTDTQYF.

The chain carries TRBV18 and TRBJ1-2, with 8 bases aligning to TRBD1. The CDR3 consists of 14 residues. Unmatched junction bases numbered 4, after V lost 3 bases and J lost 4 bases. CDR1 and CDR2 (germline): KGHSH, LQKENI. CDR3 DNA: TGTGCCAGCTCACCTACCGGGACAGGCTATGGCTACACCTTC. This sequence encodes CASSPTGTGYGYTF. The complete variable domain, with remaining parts taken from reference TRBV18 and TRBJ1-2, reads NAGVMQNPRHLVRRRGQEARLRCSPMKGHSHVYWYRQLPEEGLKFMVYLQKENIIDESGMPKERFSAEFPKEGPSILRIQQVVRGDSAAYFCASSPTGTGYGYTFGSGTRLTVV.

The genes are TRBV27 and TRBJ2-7, with 7 bases identical to TRBD1. This CDR3 contains 14 residues. V lost 4 bases to trimming and J lost 2 bases; unmatched junction nucleotides: 5. Germline CDR1 and CDR2: MNHEY and SMNVEV (reference sequence). The DNA of the CDR3 is TGTGCCAGCAGTTCCTGGACAGGCCCCTACGAGCAGTACTTC. This codes for CASSSWTGPYEQYF.

The V gene is TRBV5-4, the J gene TRBJ1-1; 7 nucleotides agree with TRBD1. Germline CDR1 reads SGHNT; CDR2 reads YYREEE (reference sequence). The CDR3 sequence is 16 residues long. Unmatched junction bases numbered 14, after V lost 8 bases and J lost 1 base. The CDR3 reads CASNLGGAYRNTEAFF. CDR3 coding DNA: TGTGCCAGTAATTTAGGGGGCGCATACAGGAACACTGAAGCTTTCTTT.

The chain employs TRBV6-5 and TRBJ2-2; perhaps TRBD1 as D (6 bases). The V and J ends lost 6 bases and 6 bases respectively, with 14 bases between them. CDR1 is MNHEY, CDR2 SVGAGI, per germline. This CDR3 contains 14 residues. The chain's CDR3 is CASSLGDRSGELFF. CDR3 coding DNA: TGTGCCAGCAGCTTGGGCGACAGGTCCGGGGAGCTGTTTTTT.

The chain recombines TRBV5-6 with TRBJ2-3, with D perhaps TRBD2 (6 bases). Germline loops: CDR1 SGHDT, CDR2 YYEEEE. The CDR3 is made up of 13 amino acids. The ends were cut back, 0 bases at V and 6 bases at J, with 8 bases in the middle. CDR3 sequence: CASSLGAGDTQYF. The CDR3 nucleotides are TGTGCCAGCAGCTTGGGCGCGGGGGATACGCAGTATTTT.

The chain joins TRBV7-2 to TRBJ2-2; D not certain. CDR1 is SGHTA, CDR2 FQGNSA, per germline. The length of the CDR3 is 13 residues. V shed 4 bases and J shed 6 bases, with 9 bases lying between them. The CDR3 sequence: CASSSPSPGELFF. The CDR3 region has the DNA TGTGCCAGCAGCTCCCCGAGCCCCGGGGAGCTGTTTTTT. Together with reference TRBV7-2 and TRBJ2-2, the CDR3 gives the full variable domain: GAGVSQSPSNKVTEKGKDVELRCDPISGHTALYWYRQSLGQGLEFLIYFQGNSAPDKSGLPSDRFSAERTGGSVSTLTIQRTQQEDSAVYLCASSSPSPGELFFGEGSRLTVL.